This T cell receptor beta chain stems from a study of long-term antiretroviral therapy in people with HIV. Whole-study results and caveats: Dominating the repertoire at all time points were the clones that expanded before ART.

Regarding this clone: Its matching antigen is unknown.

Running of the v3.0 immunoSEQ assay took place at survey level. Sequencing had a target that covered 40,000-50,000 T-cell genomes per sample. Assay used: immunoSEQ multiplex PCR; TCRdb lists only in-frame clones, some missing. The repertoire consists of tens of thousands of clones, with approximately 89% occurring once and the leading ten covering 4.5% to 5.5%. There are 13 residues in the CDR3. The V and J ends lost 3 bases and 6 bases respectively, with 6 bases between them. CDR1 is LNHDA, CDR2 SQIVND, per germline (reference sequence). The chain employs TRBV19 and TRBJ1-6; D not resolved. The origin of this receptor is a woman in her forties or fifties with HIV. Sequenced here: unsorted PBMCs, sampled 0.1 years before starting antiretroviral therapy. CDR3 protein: CASSIPGNSPLHF. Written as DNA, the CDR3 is TGTGCCAGTAGTATTCCGGGTAATTCACCCCTCCACTTT. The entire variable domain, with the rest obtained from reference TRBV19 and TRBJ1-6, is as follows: DGGITQSPKYLFRKEGQNVTLSCEQNLNHDAMYWYRQDPGQGLRLIYYSQIVNDFQKGDIAEGYSVSREKKESFPLTVTSAQKNPTAFYLCASSIPGNSPLHFGNGTRLTVT.